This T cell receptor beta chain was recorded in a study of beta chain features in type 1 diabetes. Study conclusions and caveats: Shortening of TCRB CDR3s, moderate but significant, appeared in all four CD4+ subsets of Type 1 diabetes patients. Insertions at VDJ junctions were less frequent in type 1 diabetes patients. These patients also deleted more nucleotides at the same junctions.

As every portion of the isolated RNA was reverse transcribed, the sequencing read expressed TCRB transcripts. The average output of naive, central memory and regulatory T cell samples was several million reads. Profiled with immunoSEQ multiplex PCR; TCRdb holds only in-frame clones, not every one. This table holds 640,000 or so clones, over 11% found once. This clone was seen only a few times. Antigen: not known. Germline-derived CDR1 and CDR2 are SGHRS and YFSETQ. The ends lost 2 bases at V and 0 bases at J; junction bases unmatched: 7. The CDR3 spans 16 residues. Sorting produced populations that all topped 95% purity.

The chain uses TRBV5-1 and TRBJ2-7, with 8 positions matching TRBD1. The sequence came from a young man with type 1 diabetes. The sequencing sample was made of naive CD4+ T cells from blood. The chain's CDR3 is CASSLEGQALSYEQYF. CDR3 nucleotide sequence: TGCGCCAGCAGCTTAGAGGGACAGGCACTCTCCTACGAGCAGTACTTC.